One sample yielded the 5 T cell receptor beta chains listed below, sequenced in a study of T cells in Graves' hyperthyroidism and ophthalmopathy. Amplification yielded TCR beta CDR3 regions, with RNA transcripts as the source. Initially, a first-round RT-PCR of the TCR CDR3 employed the HTBI primer set. TCRdb re-analysed the multiplex PCR reads in MiXCR, keeping a single row per CDR3 protein. The sample lists about 640,000 distinct CDR3 sequences; less than 25% were seen once. The material sequenced was blood. The receptors shown here come from a man under 40 with Graves' ophthalmopathy.

The CDR3 here is CSALPGQGSWDTEAFF. Written as DNA, the CDR3 is TGCAGCGCCCTACCGGGACAGGGGAGTTGGGACACTGAAGCTTTCTTT. The rearrangement links TRBV29-1 to TRBJ1-1; the match to TRBD1 covers 10 bases. Germline V gives CDR1 SQVTM, CDR2 ANQGSEA. CDR3 length: 16 amino acids. V lost 7 bases to trimming and J lost 3 bases; unmatched junction nucleotides: 14.

This clonotype was recorded at least ten times. CDR3 DNA: TGCGCCAGCATCGGGCGGGAGAAGCACGGGGAGCTGTTTTTT. Protein: CASIGREKHGELFF. The chain combines TRBV10-1 with TRBJ2-2; 7 positions match TRBD2. In germline, CDR1 is WNHNN, CDR2 SYGVQD (reference sequence). The CDR3 covers 14 residues. V shed 7 bases and J 7 bases; nucleotides not matched to a gene: 9.

This clonotype came up many times. The gene calls are TRBV6-1 and TRBJ2-5; 11 nucleotides agree with TRBD1. Germline V gene sequence: CDR1 MNHNS, CDR2 SASEGT. The CDR3 sequence is 14 residues long. Trimming took 6 bases from V and 9 from J; bases not matched to a gene: 9. CDR3 coding DNA: TGTGCCAGCAGAGGGACAGGGGGACTGGACGCCCAGTACTTC. It translates to CASRGTGGLDAQYF.

Only a few counts were recorded for this clonotype. The chain joins TRBV28 to TRBJ1-1; D not certain. The CDR3 contains 14 residues. Germline V gene lookup returns CDR1 MDHEN and CDR2 SYDVKM. The V end was cut by 4 bases, the J end by 1 base, with 10 bases between. The CDR3 DNA follows: TGTGCCAGCAGTTCTGCTCCCGGGAACACTGAAGCTTTCTTT. Its protein product is CASSSAPGNTEAFF.

A few counts support this clonotype. In DNA, the CDR3 is TGCAGTGCCCTACCAGCGGGCGGGGAGACCCAGTACTTC. Protein: CSALPAGGETQYF. The rearrangement joins TRBV20-1 to TRBJ2-5; TRBD2 is a possible D gene (6 bases). Trimming took 6 bases from V and 5 from J, leaving 16 bases between them. Germline CDR1 is DFQATT and CDR2 is SNEGSKA (reference sequence). The CDR3 consists of 13 residues.